The 2 T cell receptor beta chains given below trace back to one sample, sequenced in a study of Ad26.COV2.S vaccination and SARS-CoV-2 variants (dated by TCRdb to the early 2020s). Receptors were amplified or captured by the immunoSEQ multiplex PCR assay. The source is immuneACCESS, and TCRdb retained only in-frame sequences with V and J called. Part of the clones is not carried over; for the studies checked, unresolved V genes explain less than half of this, and the remainder is unexplained. The sample records some 340,000 clones, 85% to 90% of which are singletons. The ten largest clones add up to more than 1.5% of the sample. What the treatment or condition label conveys for this sample: some 19 received Ad26.COV2.S at low or high dose, single or two shots; roughly five received placebo; per-sample allocation not given. For vaccine and placebo recipients, repertoires were sequenced using samples collected on day 63 after the first injection.

The sequencing here drew on peripheral blood, taken in a trial of Ad26.COV2.S vaccine versus placebo. The receptors come from a person between 18 and 65 years old who received the Ad26.COV2.S COVID-19 vaccine or a placebo.

V usage is TRBV6-5 and J usage is TRBJ1-2; the match to TRBD1 covers 12 bases. The CDR3 contains 14 residues. Germline V gives CDR1 MNHEY, CDR2 SVGAGI. J was trimmed by 8 bases and V by 4 bases; bases with no gene match: 5. The CDR3 DNA sequence: TGTGCCAGCAGTTTTGTGGGACAGGGGGCAGGCTACACCTTC. This codes for CASSFVGQGAGYTF.

A few counts support this clone. V gene TRBV7-2 combines with J gene TRBJ1-1; tentative D call: TRBD1 (5 bases). V lost 3 bases and J lost 0, with 11 bases in between. The germline V gene encodes CDR1 SGHTA and CDR2 FQGNSA. The CDR3 loop spans 15 amino acids. CDR3 DNA sequence: TGTGCCAGCAGCTTGCCGTGGGGGATGAACACTGAAGCTTTCTTT. Amino acid sequence: CASSLPWGMNTEAFF.